The 9 T cell receptor beta chains below were found in one sample sequenced in a study of blood T cell repertoires in COVID-19 (TCRdb year 2020). Receptor amplification or capture employed the immunoSEQ multiplex PCR assay. Imported from immuneACCESS, the table was reduced by TCRdb to in-frame sequences with V and J called. These copies leave out some clones; in studies compared against another copy, an unresolved V gene accounts for under half, and the cause of the remainder is not known. The sample table lists a few hundred thousand clones, around 86% of them with a count of one. The ten largest make up around 8% of the sample. Material: peripheral blood. These receptors were collected from an elderly woman with COVID-19, enrolled during active disease.

The chain is built from TRBV5-1 and TRBJ2-2, with TRBD2 identical over 9 bases. The junction had 9 bases not matched to a gene; V was cut back by 5 bases and J by 4 bases. Per germline, CDR1 SGHRS and CDR2 YFSETQ. The CDR3 consists of 16 residues. CDR3 DNA: TGCGCCAGCAGTTCAAATAGCGGGAGTATCACCGGGGAGCTGTTTTTT. Its protein product is CASSSNSGSITGELFF.

The chain is built from TRBV7-9 and TRBJ1-1; maybe TRBD1 (6 bases). Trimming cost V 5 bases and J 8 bases, with 9 bases left between them. The CDR3 spans 11 residues. Germline assignment: CDR1 SEHNR and CDR2 FQNEAQ (reference sequence). CDR3 region: CASSAGTEAFF. CDR3 sequence (DNA): TGTGCCAGCAGCGCCGGGACAGAAGCTTTCTTT.

This chain connects TRBV19 to TRBJ1-2, with 8 bases aligning to TRBD1. This CDR3 spans 15 amino acids. From germline, CDR1 is LNHDA and CDR2 SQIVND (reference sequence). V was clipped by 3 bases and J by 2 bases; unmatched bases: 5. CDR3 amino acids: CASSIGQGLNYGYTF. CDR3 nucleotides: TGTGCCAGTAGTATTGGACAGGGTCTCAACTATGGCTACACCTTC. Using reference TRBV19 and TRBJ1-2 for the parts outside the CDR3, the full variable domain is DGGITQSPKYLFRKEGQNVTLSCEQNLNHDAMYWYRQDPGQGLRLIYYSQIVNDFQKGDIAEGYSVSREKKESFPLTVTSAQKNPTAFYLCASSIGQGLNYGYTFGSGTRLTVV.

This chain links TRBV5-4 with TRBJ2-5; 10 bases agree with TRBD1. The CDR3 has 15 residues. V was clipped by 4 bases and J by 6 bases; unmatched bases: 9. CDR1 SGHNT and CDR2 YYREEE come from the germline V gene (reference sequence). The DNA for the CDR3 is TGTGCCAGCAGCAACATCGGGACAGGGGATAAGACCCAGTACTTC. Amino acids: CASSNIGTGDKTQYF.

The CDR3 nucleotides read TGTGCCAGTAGTGCCGGGACAGGGGTTACCTACAATGAGCAGTTCTTC. This codes for CASSAGTGVTYNEQFF. V gene TRBV19 combines with J gene TRBJ2-1, with 10 positions matching TRBD1. This CDR3 has 16 amino acids. After removal of 5 bases from V and 2 bases from J, the junction contained 6 bases not matched to a gene. Per germline, CDR1 LNHDA and CDR2 SQIVND (reference sequence).

J is TRBJ1-5 and V is TRBV7-2; 7 nucleotides agree with TRBD1. The CDR3 consists of 15 residues. Trimming cost V 4 bases and J 6 bases; bases outside gene matches: 9. Germline lookup yields CDR1 SGHTA and CDR2 FQGNSA. Here the CDR3 reads CASSSAGGRGQPQHF. The CDR3 bases are TGTGCCAGCAGCTCTGCAGGGGGGCGCGGTCAGCCCCAGCATTTT.

The chain combines TRBV18 with TRBJ1-2, with D uncertain. From germline, CDR1 is KGHSH and CDR2 LQKENI. The CDR3 runs to 14 residues. Trimming shortened V by 0 bases and J by 5 bases, and 10 bases separated the two germline ends. The CDR3 sequence: CASSPPGQDYGYTF. The CDR3 bases are TGTGCCAGCTCACCACCGGGCCAAGATTATGGCTACACCTTC.

This clone was detected once. The rearrangement links TRBV6-5 to TRBJ2-7, with 7 nucleotides matching TRBD1. This CDR3 region has 15 residues. With 6 bases clipped from V and 2 bases from J, the junction kept 10 bases outside the gene matches. Germline lookup yields CDR1 MNHEY and CDR2 SVGAGI. CDR3: CASSARRGQAYEQYF. CDR3 nucleotides: TGTGCCAGCAGCGCCCGAAGGGGGCAAGCCTACGAGCAGTACTTC.

This sequence joins TRBV4-3 and TRBJ2-7, with 7 nucleotides matching TRBD2. The length of the CDR3 is 15 residues. Germline CDR1 LGHNA, CDR2 YSLEER. V dropped 3 bases and J dropped 1; count of bases not matched to a gene: 6. The CDR3 coding sequence is TGCGCCAGCAGCCACAGACGGGAGGCGTCCTACGAGCAGTACTTC. Translating gives CASSHRREASYEQYF.